These 30 T cell receptor beta chains originate from one sample sequenced in a study of technical replicates of blood from several donors. Measured with immunoSEQ multiplex PCR; TCRdb has only the in-frame clones, and not every one. This sample yields 100,000 or so clones, of which 95% are seen a single time; roughly 0.2% belongs to the top ten. Source material: T cells isolated from PBMCs. The receptor set was obtained from a human donor in good health.

The V gene is TRBV6-5, the J gene TRBJ1-1, with a possible D match to TRBD1 (5 bases). The CDR3 spans 11 residues. CDR1 MNHEY and CDR2 SVGAGI come from the germline V gene. V was clipped by 6 bases and J by 11 bases, with 13 bases between them. The CDR3 DNA sequence: TGTGCCAGCAGCACGGGGGGTATGGCTTTCTTT. It codes for CASSTGGMAFF.

V and J are TRBV14 and TRBJ2-1; weak D call: TRBD2 (6 bases). Between the trimmed V and J ends, which lost 2 bases and 7 bases, there was a span of 21 bases. Germline assignment: CDR1 SGHDN and CDR2 FVKESK. The CDR3 covers 17 residues. The CDR3 nucleotides are TGTGCCAGCAGCCAACCCGCAGATCAACTAGCTCCGAATGAGCAGTTCTTC. Its protein is CASSQPADQLAPNEQFF.

This clone was observed once. This sequence joins TRBV28 and TRBJ2-7, with D maybe TRBD1 (7 bases). CDR1 MDHEN and CDR2 SYDVKM come from the germline V gene. The V and J ends lost 5 bases and 3 bases respectively, with 20 bases between them. This CDR3 is built from 16 residues. The CDR3 sequence is CASSPSRGRGDYEQYF. As DNA, the CDR3 is TGTGCCAGCAGTCCCTCCCGGGGCAGGGGGGACTACGAGCAGTACTTC.

J is TRBJ2-3 and V is TRBV7-2, with D tentatively TRBD2 (6 bases). The CDR3 length is 15 residues. Germline CDR1 and CDR2: SGHTA and FQGNSA. Trimming pared 5 bases from V and 2 bases from J, leaving 14 bases between. The CDR3 DNA follows: TGTGCCAGCAGCGCGGGACGGCGTAACACAGATACGCAGTATTTT. Protein product: CASSAGRRNTDTQYF.

V is TRBV28 and J is TRBJ1-1; D is perhaps TRBD1 (6 bases). Deletions cut 6 bases from V and 1 base from J, with 15 bases between. In germline, CDR1 is MDHEN, CDR2 SYDVKM. This CDR3 comprises 15 residues. The CDR3 sequence: CASRPWGGGNTEAFF. CDR3 bases: TGTGCCAGCAGGCCCTGGGGGGGCGGGAACACTGAAGCTTTCTTT.

The chain recombines TRBV19 with TRBJ1-2; the D gene is possibly TRBD1 (6 bases). Germline lookup yields CDR1 LNHDA and CDR2 SQIVND (reference sequence). The CDR3 runs 14 residues. The V end lost 3 bases, the J end lost 5 bases, and 13 bases lay between the germline ends. The CDR3 DNA reads as TGTGCCAGTAGTATCGCGGGGGGCGCTTATGGCTACACCTTC. Amino acid sequence: CASSIAGGAYGYTF.

V gene TRBV11-2 combines with J gene TRBJ2-5; D remains unclear. Trimming took off 5 bases at V and 5 bases at J, with 9 bases between the two ends. Per the germline V gene, CDR1 is SGHAT and CDR2 is FQNNGV. The length of the CDR3 is 12 residues. CDR3 residues: CASSASGETQYF. The CDR3 region has the DNA TGTGCCAGCAGCGCCTCCGGGGAGACCCAGTACTTC.

The gene calls are TRBV14 and TRBJ2-2; no clear D gene. Trimming cost V 0 bases and J 3 bases, with 14 bases left between them. CDR1 and CDR2 from the germline V gene are SGHDN and FVKESK. The length of the CDR3 is 17 residues. In nucleotides, the CDR3 is TGTGCCAGCAGCCAAGATGAGGCCACAAAGTACACCGGGGAGCTGTTTTTT. This translates into CASSQDEATKYTGELFF.

This chain links TRBV18 with TRBJ1-5; the D gene is possibly TRBD1 (5 bases). The CDR3 is 19 amino acids. V dropped 3 bases and J dropped 1 base, with 22 bases sitting between them. Germline lookup yields CDR1 KGHSH and CDR2 LQKENI. The CDR3 nucleotides read TGTGCCAGCTCACCCTTTCCAGGGAGGTCGAGGTTAAGCAATCAGCCCCAGCATTTT. Its protein is CASSPFPGRSRLSNQPQHF.

The CDR3 DNA sequence: TGTGCCAGCAGCTTAGTTCGAGGGACAGGGGCCTACAATGAGCAGTTCTTC. Protein product: CASSLVRGTGAYNEQFF. The chain links TRBV7-9 to TRBJ2-1, with 10 bases fitting TRBD1. Germline V gene sequence: CDR1 SEHNR, CDR2 FQNEAQ (reference sequence). The CDR3 loop spans 17 amino acids. J was trimmed by 2 bases and V by 1 base; bases with no gene match: 5.

The V call is TRBV4-1, the J call TRBJ1-4; a weak D match, TRBD1 (5 bases). Germline CDR1 reads MGHRA; CDR2 reads YSYEKL. V was trimmed by 2 bases and J by 0 bases, leaving 7 bases between them. The CDR3 is 15 residues long. CDR3 in DNA: TGCGCCAGCAGCCAACCGACAGCAACTAATGAAAAACTGTTTTTT. Residues: CASSQPTATNEKLFF.

The rearrangement uses TRBV5-4 and TRBJ2-3; no reliable D call. Germline loops: CDR1 SGHNT, CDR2 YYREEE (reference sequence). The CDR3 runs 15 residues. The V end lost 0 bases, the J end lost 0 bases, and 8 bases lay between the germline ends. CDR3 sequence: CASSLEPGSTDTQYF. DNA for the CDR3: TGTGCCAGCAGCTTGGAGCCAGGTAGCACAGATACGCAGTATTTT.

This clone was recorded once. The chain uses TRBV18 and TRBJ1-4; D is uncertain. The germline CDR1 and CDR2 sequences are KGHSH and LQKENI. Deletions cut 2 bases from V and 0 bases from J, with 10 bases between. The CDR3 runs to 16 residues. The CDR3 region is CASSPSPVATNEKLFF. CDR3 nucleotides: TGTGCCAGCTCACCATCGCCGGTTGCAACTAATGAAAAACTGTTTTTT. Supplemented by reference TRBV18 and TRBJ1-4, the full variable domain reads NAGVMQNPRHLVRRRGQEARLRCSPMKGHSHVYWYRQLPEEGLKFMVYLQKENIIDESGMPKERFSAEFPKEGPSILRIQQVVRGDSAAYFCASSPSPVATNEKLFFGSGTQLSVL.

This chain joins TRBV6-1 and TRBJ1-2; 10 bases are a match to TRBD1. From germline, CDR1 is MNHNS and CDR2 SASEGT. V was pared by 2 bases and J by 6 bases, with 12 bases of the junction left unmatched. This CDR3 has 17 amino acids. The CDR3 loop is CASSEQLPGTGENGYTF. As DNA, the CDR3 is TGTGCCAGCAGTGAACAGCTCCCCGGGACAGGGGAGAATGGCTACACCTTC.

J is TRBJ2-1 and V is TRBV11-2; tentatively, D is TRBD2 (5 bases). The germline V and J ends were trimmed by 1 base and 4 bases, with 17 bases remaining between them. The CDR3 extends over 17 amino acids. Per the germline V gene, CDR1 is SGHAT and CDR2 is FQNNGV. CDR3 DNA: TGTGCCAGCAGCTTAGGGTTTCCAGCGGCCTCTTACAATGAGCAGTTCTTC. Translated: CASSLGFPAASYNEQFF.

This chain uses TRBV18 with TRBJ1-1; D unclear. The CDR3 runs 14 residues. The V gene lost 3 bases and the J gene lost 1 base, with 9 bases spanning the gap. CDR1 is KGHSH, CDR2 LQKENI, per germline. The CDR3 sequence: CASSPSGRNTEAFF. The CDR3 DNA reads as TGTGCCAGCTCACCCAGTGGCAGGAACACTGAAGCTTTCTTT. Full variable domain (outside the CDR3, taken from reference TRBV18 and TRBJ1-1): NAGVMQNPRHLVRRRGQEARLRCSPMKGHSHVYWYRQLPEEGLKFMVYLQKENIIDESGMPKERFSAEFPKEGPSILRIQQVVRGDSAAYFCASSPSGRNTEAFFGQGTRLTVV.

This clone has more than one count but fewer than ten. This CDR3 is CASSLTAQINTEAFF. The CDR3 nucleotides read TGTGCCAGCAGCTTAACTGCACAGATCAACACTGAAGCTTTCTTT. This chain uses TRBV7-9 with TRBJ1-1; D ambiguous. V was pared by 2 bases and J by 2 bases, with 12 bases between. This CDR3 has 15 amino acids. Germline V gene data show CDR1 as SEHNR and CDR2 as FQNEAQ (reference sequence).

The rearrangement links TRBV28 to TRBJ2-1; no clear D. V dropped 6 bases and J dropped 8 bases, with 8 bases sitting between them. Germline V gives CDR1 MDHEN, CDR2 SYDVKM. This CDR3 has 11 amino acids. CDR3 amino acids: CASRSLYEQFF. The CDR3 bases are TGTGCCAGCAGGAGTTTATATGAGCAGTTCTTC.

This clone was counted between two and nine times. The V and J genes are TRBV6-1 and TRBJ2-7; no clear D gene. V lost 2 bases, J lost 5 bases, and 4 bases lay in between. The CDR3 sequence is 11 residues long. The V gene's germline CDR1 is MNHNS and CDR2 SASEGT. The CDR3, as DNA: TGTGCCAGCAGTGAACTCCACGAGCAGTACTTC. This encodes CASSELHEQYF.

V and J are TRBV11-2 and TRBJ2-7, with a weak D call TRBD2 (6 bases). V was pared by 2 bases and J by 2 bases, with 25 bases between. The germline V gene encodes CDR1 SGHAT and CDR2 FQNNGV. The CDR3 is 19 residues long. The CDR3 loop is CASSLSTPWGLARPYEQYF. For the CDR3, the DNA is TGTGCCAGCAGCTTATCAACGCCATGGGGACTCGCACGACCCTACGAGCAGTACTTC. The variable domain in full, with the rest retrieved from reference TRBV11-2 and TRBJ2-7, is EAGVAQSPRYKIIEKRQSVAFWCNPISGHATLYWYQQILGQGPKLLIQFQNNGVVDDSQLPKDRFSAERLKGVDSTLKIQPAKLEDSAVYLCASSLSTPWGLARPYEQYFGPGTRLTVT.

V and J are TRBV28 and TRBJ2-3, with TRBD2 as a possible D gene (5 bases). The V end lost 7 bases, the J end lost 3 bases, and 14 bases lay between the germline ends. In germline, CDR1 is MDHEN, CDR2 SYDVKM. This CDR3 is 14 amino acids long. The CDR3 DNA is TGTGCCAGCACGGTTGGGCGGGCGACAGATACGCAGTATTTT. Its translation: CASTVGRATDTQYF.

J is TRBJ1-2 and V is TRBV5-5; tentative D call: TRBD1 (6 bases). Germline lookup yields CDR1 SGHKS and CDR2 YYEKEE (reference sequence). V gave up 3 bases and J gave up 8 bases, with 20 bases separating them. The CDR3 runs to 15 residues. In DNA form, the CDR3 reads TGTGCCAGCAGCTCAGAAATTGGACAGCCGTGGGGCTACACCTTC. Its protein product is CASSSEIGQPWGYTF.

The chain links TRBV28 to TRBJ2-7, with 8 bases that match TRBD2. This CDR3 is built from 14 residues. V lost 6 bases, J lost 2 bases, and 6 bases stayed unmatched. The germline V gene has CDR1 MDHEN and CDR2 SYDVKM. CDR3 in amino acids: CASRRGAGPYEQYF. CDR3 in DNA: TGTGCCAGCAGGCGGGGGGCAGGGCCCTACGAGCAGTACTTC.

This chain connects TRBV7-2 to TRBJ2-1, with TRBD2 matching 7 bases. Germline CDR1 and CDR2: SGHTA and FQGNSA. The CDR3 is 15 residues long. With V trimmed by 6 bases and J by 7 bases, 12 bases remained unmatched. The CDR3: CASSPGSRRENEQFF. CDR3 DNA: TGTGCCAGCAGTCCCGGTTCTCGGCGGGAGAATGAGCAGTTCTTC.

This rearrangement joins TRBV2 to TRBJ1-2; 7 bases are shared with TRBD1. V gave up 10 bases and J gave up 6 bases; unmatched junction bases: 11. The CDR3 has 13 amino acids. CDR1 and CDR2 (germline): SNHLY, FYNNEI. CDR3 sequence reads: CATVEQGLDGYTF. The CDR3, as DNA: TGTGCCACGGTTGAACAGGGGTTAGATGGCTACACCTTC.

This chain connects TRBV12-5 to TRBJ2-1; 7 positions agree with TRBD1. Germline V gives CDR1 LGHNT, CDR2 FRNRAP. The V gene end was trimmed by 0 bases and the J gene end by 6 bases; junction bases not matched to a gene: 8. The CDR3 covers 16 residues. CDR3 sequence (DNA): TGTGCTAGTGGTTTGGTACTGGGACAGTCGGGCAATGAGCAGTTCTTC. Amino acids: CASGLVLGQSGNEQFF.

The rearrangement uses TRBV6-1 and TRBJ1-2; no definite D call. The V gene's germline CDR1 is MNHNS and CDR2 SASEGT. The germline V and J ends were trimmed by 4 bases and 0 bases, with 15 bases remaining between them. The CDR3 is 16 amino acids. CDR3 amino acids: CASSVTERATNYGYTF. DNA of the CDR3: TGTGCCAGCAGTGTGACCGAGAGGGCAACTAACTATGGCTACACCTTC.

This clone was observed a single time. The chain uses TRBV27 and TRBJ1-1, with TRBD1 identical over 11 bases. J lost 3 bases, V lost 5 bases, and 5 bases had no gene match. Germline-derived CDR1 and CDR2 are MNHEY and SMNVEV (reference sequence). The CDR3 sequence is 15 residues long. The CDR3 protein is CASSGQGASDTEAFF. The CDR3 DNA sequence: TGTGCCAGCAGTGGACAGGGGGCATCGGACACTGAAGCTTTCTTT.

This clone appeared a single time. V is TRBV5-8 and J is TRBJ1-1, with TRBD1 matching 8 bases. J gave up 7 bases and V 4 bases, and 6 bases lay outside the gene matches. CDR3 length: 13 residues. Per the germline V gene, CDR1 is SGHTS and CDR2 is YDEGEE. The CDR3 DNA reads as TGTGCCAGCAGCGCCCAGGGGGCTGGTGAAGCTTTCTTT. Translating it yields CASSAQGAGEAFF.

The genes are TRBV28 and TRBJ1-1; no reliable D call. The CDR3 is 15 residues long. V lost 10 bases to trimming and J lost 0 bases, with 18 bases between them. The germline CDR1 and CDR2 sequences are MDHEN and SYDVKM. The CDR3 spells CAILGRFSMNTEAFF. The CDR3 nucleotides are TGTGCCATCCTTGGGCGTTTTTCCATGAACACTGAAGCTTTCTTT.